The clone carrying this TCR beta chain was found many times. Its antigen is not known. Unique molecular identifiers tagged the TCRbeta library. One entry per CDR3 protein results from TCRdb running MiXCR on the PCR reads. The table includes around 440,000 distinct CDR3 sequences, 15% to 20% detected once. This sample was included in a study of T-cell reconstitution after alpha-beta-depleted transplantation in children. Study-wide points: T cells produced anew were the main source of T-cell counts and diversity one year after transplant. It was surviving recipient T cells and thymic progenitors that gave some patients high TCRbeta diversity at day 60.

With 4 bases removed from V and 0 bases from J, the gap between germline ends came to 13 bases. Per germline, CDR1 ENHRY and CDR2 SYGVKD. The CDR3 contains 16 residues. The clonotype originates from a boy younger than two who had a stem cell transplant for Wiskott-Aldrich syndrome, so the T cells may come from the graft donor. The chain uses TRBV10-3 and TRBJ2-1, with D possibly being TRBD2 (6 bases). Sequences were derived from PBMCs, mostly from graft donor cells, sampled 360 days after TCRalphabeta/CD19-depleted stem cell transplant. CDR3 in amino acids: CAISVLGLHSYNEQFF. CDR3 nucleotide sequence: TGTGCCATCAGTGTATTGGGACTCCACTCCTACAATGAGCAGTTCTTC.